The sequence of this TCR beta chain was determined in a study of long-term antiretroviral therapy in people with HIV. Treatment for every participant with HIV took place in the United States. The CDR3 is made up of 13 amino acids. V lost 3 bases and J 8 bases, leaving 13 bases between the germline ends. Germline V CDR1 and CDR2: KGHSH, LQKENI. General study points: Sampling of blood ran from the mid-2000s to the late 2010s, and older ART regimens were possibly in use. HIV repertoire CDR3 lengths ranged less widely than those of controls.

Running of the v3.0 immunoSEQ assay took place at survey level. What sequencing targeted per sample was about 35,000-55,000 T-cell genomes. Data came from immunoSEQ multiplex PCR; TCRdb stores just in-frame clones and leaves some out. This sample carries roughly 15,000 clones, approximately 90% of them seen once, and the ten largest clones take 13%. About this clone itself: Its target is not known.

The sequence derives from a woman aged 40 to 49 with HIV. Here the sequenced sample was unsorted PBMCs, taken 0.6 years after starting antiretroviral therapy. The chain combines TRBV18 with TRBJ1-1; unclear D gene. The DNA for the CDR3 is TGTGCCAGCTCACCCGGACGGGCAAAAGAAGCTTTCTTT. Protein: CASSPGRAKEAFF.